The 9 T cell receptor beta chains given below trace back to one sample, sequenced in a study of T cell responses to AZD1222 COVID-19 vaccine. Here immunoSEQ multiplex PCR was the method, and the copy in TCRdb shows in-frame clones only, minus some. The data hold 90,000 to 130,000 clones, with around 90% observed a single time. The sequences come from peripheral blood, collected 28 days after the second AZD1222 dose. These receptors all come from an adult who received the AZD1222 COVID-19 vaccine.

The rearrangement uses TRBV28 and TRBJ1-3, with D possibly TRBD1 on 6 matching bases. Germline CDR1 reads MDHEN; CDR2 reads SYDVKM. The V end lost 6 bases, the J end lost 4 bases, and 22 bases lay between the germline ends. CDR3 length: 17 amino acids. The CDR3 protein is CASSPGYRATGGNTIYF. The DNA of the CDR3 is TGTGCCAGCAGCCCGGGCTACAGGGCGACGGGGGGAAACACCATATATTTT. Full variable domain (rest looked up from reference TRBV28 and TRBJ1-3): DVKVTQSSRYLVKRTGEKVFLECVQDMDHENMFWYRQDPGLGLRLIYFSYDVKMKEKGDIPEGYSVSREKKERFSLILESASTNQTSMYLCASSPGYRATGGNTIYFGEGSWLTVV.

V is TRBV5-3 and J is TRBJ1-5; 7 nucleotides line up with TRBD1. TRBV5-3 has ORF status, its function being uncertain. The CDR3 consists of 15 residues. The trim removed 1 base at V and 0 bases at J, leaving 1 base unmatched. The CDR3 nucleotides read TGTGCCAGAAGCTTGCAGGGGGTTAGCAATCAGCCCCAGCATTTT. The encoded protein is CARSLQGVSNQPQHF.

The rearrangement uses TRBV5-1 and TRBJ1-1; D unclear. Germline CDR1 SGHRS, CDR2 YFSETQ. This CDR3 has 14 residues. Trimming took off 0 bases at V and 6 bases at J, with 12 bases between the two ends. The CDR3 DNA is TGCGCCAGCAGCTTGGCCGCGAGGGCCTCTGAAGCTTTCTTT. Its protein product is CASSLAARASEAFF.

This clone appeared once. The chain carries TRBV19 and TRBJ2-5; 7 nucleotides agree with TRBD1. Germline assignment: CDR1 LNHDA and CDR2 SQIVND (reference sequence). The CDR3 covers 16 residues. Trimming removed 4 bases from V and 7 bases from J; junction bases left unmatched: 15. The CDR3 DNA sequence: TGTGCCAGTAGTACCCTGGACAGGAAGAGAAGAGGGACCCAGTACTTC. Protein product: CASSTLDRKRRGTQYF.

This clone occurred a few times. This chain uses TRBV5-6 with TRBJ2-7; 10 positions agree with TRBD2. Trimming took 4 bases from V and 2 from J; bases not matched to a gene: 3. The germline V gene has CDR1 SGHDT and CDR2 YYEEEE. The CDR3 spans 14 residues. CDR3 sequence (DNA): TGTGCCAGCAGCCGGACTAGCGGAACCTACGAGCAGTACTTC. Its translation is CASSRTSGTYEQYF.

On this clone itself: This sample includes further DNA sequences coding for the same CDR3. The chain carries TRBV28 and TRBJ1-5; D is unresolved. Trimming removed 5 bases at V and 2 bases at J, with 1 base between. Germline-derived CDR1 and CDR2 are MDHEN and SYDVKM. The CDR3 is 11 residues long. CDR3 residues: CASSGNQPQHF. For the CDR3, the DNA is TGTGCCAGCAGTGGCAATCAGCCCCAGCATTTT.

This CDR3 is CASRGTGVGTEAFF. Here the CDR3 DNA reads TGTGCCAGCAGGGGGACAGGGGTCGGGACTGAAGCTTTCTTT. The chain joins TRBV2 to TRBJ1-1, with TRBD1 matching over 10 bases. The ends lost 6 bases at V and 5 bases at J; junction bases unmatched: 6. The CDR3 spans 14 residues. Germline CDR1 and CDR2: SNHLY and FYNNEI.

This clone has just one count. In DNA, the CDR3 is TGTGCCAGCAGTCGACAGGGGGCGGTCTATGGCTACACCTTC. It is translated as CASSRQGAVYGYTF. The V and J genes are TRBV6-2 or TRBV6-3 and TRBJ1-2; TRBD1 matches at 10 bases. The V and J ends lost 5 bases and 4 bases, in that order; junction bases with no gene match: 4. Germline lookup yields CDR1 MNHEY and CDR2 SVGEGT. This CDR3 comprises 14 residues.

The CDR3 DNA is TGTGCCAGCAGCCAAGGGGGCCAGTACAATGAGCAGTTCTTC. The encoded protein is CASSQGGQYNEQFF. The chain combines TRBV3-1 (or the pseudogene TRBV3-2) with TRBJ2-1; D possibly corresponds to TRBD1 (5 bases). The CDR3 is made up of 14 amino acids. Germline-derived CDR1 and CDR2 are LGHDT and YNNKEL (reference sequence). Trimming pared 1 base from V and 4 bases from J, leaving 8 bases between.